This T cell receptor (beta chain) is from a study of cytomegalovirus exposure and HLA in healthy donors. Study-level results: In vitro assays verified that three CMV-associated chains recognized CMV antigens specifically. When analyzed later, the rates of TCR association showed variation by HLA locus, with DRB1 the most and HLA-C the fewest. According to the study, approximately 150 TCR beta chains were cytomegalovirus-associated.

Remarks on this clone: The antigen is not known.

This CDR3 region has 15 residues. Germline CDR1 is MGHRA and CDR2 is YSYEKL. Unmatched junction bases numbered 3, after V lost 0 bases and J lost 1 base. PCR used 60 Vbeta primers and 13 Jbeta primers. Some clones are missing from TCRdb's copy, which holds only in-frame ones; the method was immunoSEQ multiplex PCR. The sample carries 150,000 to 200,000 clones, around two thirds recorded once. This chain connects TRBV4-1 to TRBJ2-7; 7 bases map to TRBD1. The clonotype originates from a man between 25 and 39 years old in good health and CMV-seropositive. The sequencing sample was made of PBMCs. CDR3 sequence reads: CASSQDNRGSYEQYF. The CDR3 DNA is TGCGCCAGCAGCCAAGATAACAGGGGATCCTACGAGCAGTACTTC.